The 11 T cell receptor beta chains below come from one sample, sequenced in a study of blood T cell repertoires in COVID-19. Here immunoSEQ multiplex PCR was the method, and the copy in TCRdb shows in-frame clones only, minus some. Among approximately 210,000 clones listed, roughly 80% were seen once. The sequenced sample consisted of peripheral blood. Receptors were obtained from a woman of 80 years or more with COVID-19, enrolled during active disease.

This chain uses TRBV5-5 with TRBJ2-7, with 7 bases that match TRBD1. CDR3 length equals 15 residues. The trim removed 2 bases at V and 2 bases at J, leaving 7 bases unmatched. The germline V gene has CDR1 SGHKS and CDR2 YYEKEE (reference sequence). In DNA, the CDR3 is TGTGCCAGCAGCTTCCTCGGACAGGCTACCTACGAGCAGTACGTC. It translates to CASSFLGQATYEQYV.

The rearrangement uses TRBV9 and TRBJ1-1; TRBD1 might be the D (6 bases). This CDR3 region has 16 residues. Germline V gene data show CDR1 as SGDLS and CDR2 as YYNGEE. The ends were cut back, 2 bases at V and 1 base at J, with 15 bases in the middle. The CDR3 nucleotides read TGTGCCAGCAGCGTTGAATCCGGACAGAGGAACACTGAAGCTTTCTTT. It encodes CASSVESGQRNTEAFF.

The J gene is TRBJ2-3, the V gene TRBV5-1, with D possibly TRBD2 on 5 matching bases. This CDR3 has 16 residues. With 0 bases removed from V and 1 base from J, the gap between germline ends came to 12 bases. CDR1 and CDR2 (germline): SGHRS, YFSETQ. The CDR3 spells CASSLAASLGTDTQYF. As DNA, the CDR3 is TGCGCCAGCAGCTTGGCGGCTAGCCTTGGCACAGATACGCAGTATTTT.

V and J are TRBV10-2 and TRBJ1-5, with 8 bases fitting TRBD1. V lost 6 bases to trimming and J lost 5 bases; unmatched junction nucleotides: 9. The germline V gene has CDR1 WSHSY and CDR2 SAAADI. The CDR3 sequence is 15 residues long. CDR3 bases: TGCGCCAGCAGCAAGTGGACAGGGCCGGATCAGCCCCAGCATTTT. This sequence encodes CASSKWTGPDQPQHF.

This sequence joins TRBV6-2 or TRBV6-3 and TRBJ1-5; 8 bases are shared with TRBD1. In germline, CDR1 is MNHEY, CDR2 SVGEGT. The CDR3 extends over 15 amino acids. With 4 bases clipped from V and 6 bases from J, the junction kept 8 bases outside the gene matches. CDR3 amino acids: CASSSGGQDVQPQHF. The CDR3 region has the DNA TGTGCCAGCAGTTCGGGGGGACAGGACGTTCAGCCCCAGCATTTT.

This chain uses TRBV7-6 with TRBJ1-1; the D gene is possibly TRBD1 (5 bases). The CDR3 loop spans 14 amino acids. V dropped 3 bases and J dropped 4 bases, with 12 bases sitting between them. Germline CDR1 SGHVS, CDR2 FNYEAQ. This chain's CDR3 is CASSFSDKPTEAFF. The DNA of the CDR3 is TGTGCCAGCAGCTTTTCGGACAAACCCACTGAAGCTTTCTTT.

V usage is TRBV11-2 and J usage is TRBJ2-1; D gene ambiguous. Trimming took off 5 bases at V and 5 bases at J, with 19 bases between the two ends. This CDR3 has 16 residues. Germline CDR1 SGHAT, CDR2 FQNNGV. Written as DNA, the CDR3 is TGTGCCAGCAGCCCCTCGGTGCAGGTTGGGCACAATGAGCAGTTCTTC. The encoded protein is CASSPSVQVGHNEQFF. Together with reference TRBV11-2 and TRBJ2-1, the CDR3 gives the full variable domain: EAGVAQSPRYKIIEKRQSVAFWCNPISGHATLYWYQQILGQGPKLLIQFQNNGVVDDSQLPKDRFSAERLKGVDSTLKIQPAKLEDSAVYLCASSPSVQVGHNEQFFGPGTRLTVL.

The chain links TRBV7-2 to TRBJ1-3, with D possibly matching TRBD1 (5 bases). With 6 bases removed from V and 0 bases from J, the gap between germline ends came to 15 bases. The CDR3 length is 16 residues. Germline assignment: CDR1 SGHTA and CDR2 FQGNSA. CDR3 loop: CASRKPGGGSGNTIYF. CDR3 in DNA: TGTGCCAGCAGAAAACCCGGGGGGGGCTCTGGAAACACCATATATTTT.

The chain joins TRBV28 to TRBJ1-1, with 8 nucleotides matching TRBD1. V shed 6 bases, J shed 0 bases, and the junction held 6 bases outside the gene matches. Germline V gene sequence: CDR1 MDHEN, CDR2 SYDVKM. The CDR3 is 15 residues long. In DNA, the CDR3 is TGTGCCAGCAGACAGGGGGGGGTCTTGAACACTGAAGCTTTCTTT. Its translation: CASRQGGVLNTEAFF.

In its sample, this clone was seen once. V gene TRBV14 combines with J gene TRBJ1-3; no firm D call. Germline values: CDR1 SGHDN, CDR2 FVKESK. Trimming stripped 5 bases from V and 11 bases from J, with 13 bases between. This CDR3 spans 12 amino acids. The DNA of the CDR3 is TGTGCCAGCAGCTCTGGCCCGTTCGCCATATATTTT. This translates into CASSSGPFAIYF. The full variable domain, in which reference TRBV14 and TRBJ1-3 provide the parts outside the CDR3, is EAGVTQFPSHSVIEKGQTVTLRCDPISGHDNLYWYRRVMGKEIKFLLHFVKESKQDESGMPNNRFLAERTGGTYSTLKVQPAELEDSGVYFCASSSGPFAIYFGEGSWLTVV.

The chain uses TRBV28 and TRBJ1-2; D might be TRBD1 (6 bases). Trimming took 5 bases from V and 8 from J, leaving 12 bases between them. Per the germline V gene, CDR1 is MDHEN and CDR2 is SYDVKM. This CDR3 is built from 12 residues. CDR3 coding DNA: TGTGCCAGCAGTCGGGACAACGGAGGCTACACCTTC. Its translation is CASSRDNGGYTF.